This is a list of T cell receptor beta chains from one sample in a study of T-cell memory formation after mild COVID-19. One entry per CDR3 protein results from TCRdb running MiXCR on the 5' RACE reads. The repertoire has 170,000 or so distinct CDR3 sequences, about 22% of them found once; the top ten carry roughly 23%. Material: PBMCs or a T cell subset sorted from them (not recorded which). The receptors derive from an adult woman who had mild COVID-19 (a few samples of this study predate the infection). Cell type and time point are not known. CDR3s include the opening cysteine and the closing phenylalanine or tryptophan. D genes are given only for firm matches. Expanded clones are given a class, and other clones once, few, many or no size at all.

v_call: TRBV19
d_call: TRBD1
j_call: TRBJ2-1
clone_size: -
cdr3_aa: CASSPEDRYNEQFF
cdr3_nt: TGTGCCAGTAGTCCGGAGGACAGGTACAATGAGCAGTTCTTC

v_call: TRBV5-1
d_call: -
j_call: TRBJ1-1
clone_size: few
cdr3_aa: CASSLNGRGDTEAFF
cdr3_nt: TGCGCCAGCAGCTTGAATGGCAGGGGTGACACTGAAGCTTTCTTT

v_call: TRBV9
d_call: -
j_call: TRBJ2-3
clone_size: few
cdr3_aa: CASSVVDRRADTQYF
cdr3_nt: TGTGCCAGCAGCGTAGTCGACAGGAGGGCAGATACGCAGTATTTT

v_call: TRBV15
d_call: -
j_call: TRBJ2-1
clone_size: few
cdr3_aa: CATRSPAYNEQFF
cdr3_nt: TGTGCCACCAGATCCCCGGCATACAATGAGCAGTTCTTC

v_call: TRBV4-1
d_call: TRBD2
j_call: TRBJ2-5
clone_size: few
cdr3_aa: CASSPGSGGTETQYF
cdr3_nt: TGCGCCAGCAGCCCTGGCTCCGGGGGGACGGAGACCCAGTACTTC

v_call: TRBV29-1
d_call: -
j_call: TRBJ1-2
clone_size: -
cdr3_aa: CSVEQQQPSTYGYTF
cdr3_nt: TGCAGCGTTGAACAGCAGCAACCCTCGACCTATGGCTACACCTTC

v_call: TRBV9
d_call: -
j_call: TRBJ2-3
clone_size: few
cdr3_aa: CASSEGGTDTQYF
cdr3_nt: TGTGCCAGCAGCGAGGGGGGCACAGATACGCAGTATTTT

v_call: TRBV2
d_call: TRBD1
j_call: TRBJ2-7
clone_size: few
cdr3_aa: CACHRGSSYEQYF
cdr3_nt: TGTGCCTGCCACAGGGGGAGCTCCTACGAGCAGTACTTC

v_call: TRBV30
d_call: TRBD2
j_call: TRBJ2-1
clone_size: few
cdr3_aa: CAWVARVVAGGYNEQFF
cdr3_nt: TGTGCCTGGGTAGCCCGGGTGGTAGCGGGGGGCTACAATGAGCAGTTCTTC

v_call: TRBV4-2
d_call: -
j_call: TRBJ1-6
clone_size: -
cdr3_aa: CASSPRPEGPGNSPLHF
cdr3_nt: TGTGCCAGCAGCCCGAGGCCCGAGGGTCCGGGGAATTCACCCCTCCACTTT

v_call: TRBV4-3
d_call: -
j_call: TRBJ1-1
clone_size: few
cdr3_aa: CASSQGRGVGEAFF
cdr3_nt: TGCGCCAGCAGCCAAGGGAGGGGGGTCGGAGAAGCTTTCTTT

v_call: TRBV6-5
d_call: -
j_call: TRBJ1-1
clone_size: -
cdr3_aa: CASSPGLVLVLNTEAFF
cdr3_nt: TGTGCCAGCAGTCCGGGGTTAGTTCTAGTACTGAACACTGAAGCTTTCTTT

v_call: TRBV6-2/TRBV6-3
d_call: -
j_call: TRBJ2-1
clone_size: -
cdr3_aa: CASSYELARYNEQFF
cdr3_nt: TGTGCCAGCAGTTACGAGCTAGCCAGATACAATGAGCAGTTCTTC

v_call: TRBV7-9
d_call: -
j_call: TRBJ2-5
clone_size: once
cdr3_aa: CASSSNRGAAIETQYF
cdr3_nt: TGTGCCAGCAGCTCGAACCGGGGGGCCGCGATAGAGACCCAGTACTTC

v_call: TRBV14
d_call: -
j_call: TRBJ1-2
clone_size: -
cdr3_aa: CASSQHDSHPAPYGYTF
cdr3_nt: TGTGCCAGCAGCCAACATGACAGCCATCCCGCCCCCTATGGCTACACCTTC

v_call: TRBV29-1
d_call: -
j_call: TRBJ2-1
clone_size: -
cdr3_aa: CSVEGGPSSYNEQFF
cdr3_nt: TGCAGCGTTGAAGGCGGGCCGAGCTCCTACAATGAGCAGTTCTTC